This record looks at one TCR beta chain sequence and its context. The record originates from a study of blood T cell repertoires in COVID-19. Study-level background: Samples representing acute and convalescent COVID-19 were sourced from the United States, Italy and Spain. From T cells, B-cell-depleted T cells, or PBMCs came the material, which was cDNA or gDNA.

The study recruited people aged roughly 18 to 95 years across about two dozen US areas. Data came from immunoSEQ multiplex PCR; TCRdb stores just in-frame clones and leaves some out. The table has about 230,000 clones, approximately 88% seen once; the top ten hold 2% to 2.5%. The V segment lost 2 bases and the J segment 4 bases; nucleotides outside the gene matches: 3. Germline V gives CDR1 SGHRS, CDR2 YFSETQ. The CDR3 length is 14 residues. The sequenced sample was PBMCs or T cells enriched from blood (not recorded which). The source is a woman aged 40-49 years with acute COVID-19. The chain combines TRBV5-1 with TRBJ1-3, with 7 bases lining up with TRBD1. The CDR3 is CASSLQGRGNTIYF. The CDR3 coding sequence is TGCGCCAGCAGCTTACAGGGGCGCGGAAACACCATATATTTT.